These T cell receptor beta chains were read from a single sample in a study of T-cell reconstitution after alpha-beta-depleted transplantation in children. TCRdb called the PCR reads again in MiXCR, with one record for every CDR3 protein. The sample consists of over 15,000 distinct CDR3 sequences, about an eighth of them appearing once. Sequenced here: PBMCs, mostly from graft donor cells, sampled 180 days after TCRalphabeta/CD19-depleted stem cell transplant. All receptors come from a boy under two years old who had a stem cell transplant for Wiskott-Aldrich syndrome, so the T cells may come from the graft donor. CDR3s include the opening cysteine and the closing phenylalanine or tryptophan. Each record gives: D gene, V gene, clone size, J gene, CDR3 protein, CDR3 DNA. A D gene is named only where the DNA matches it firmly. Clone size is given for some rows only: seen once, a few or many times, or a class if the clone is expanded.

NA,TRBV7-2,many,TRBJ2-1,CASSLGSLAYNEQFF,TGTGCCAGCAGCTTAGGCTCGCTAGCCTACAATGAGCAGTTCTTC
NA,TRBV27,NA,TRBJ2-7,CASSLSPVATLEQYF,TGTGCCAGCAGTTTATCCCCCGTGGCCACGCTCGAGCAGTACTTC
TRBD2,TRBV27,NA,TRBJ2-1,CASKSFLAGGYNEQFF,TGTGCCAGCAAGTCATTCTTAGCGGGAGGGTACAATGAGCAGTTCTTC
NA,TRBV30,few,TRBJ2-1,CAWSWQGTYNEQFF,TGTGCCTGGAGTTGGCAGGGGACCTACAATGAGCAGTTCTTC
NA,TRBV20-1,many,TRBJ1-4,CSVAPGRDEKLFF,TGCAGTGTTGCCCCCGGGAGGGATGAAAAACTGTTTTTT
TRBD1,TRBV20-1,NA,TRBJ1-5,CSASAGTGTISNQPQHF,TGCAGTGCTAGTGCCGGGACAGGGACGATCAGCAATCAGCCCCAGCATTTT
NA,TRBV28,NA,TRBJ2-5,CATAQGGQETQYF,TGTGCCACCGCGCAGGGAGGCCAAGAGACCCAGTACTTC
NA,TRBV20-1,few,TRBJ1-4,CSAIPGALNEKLFF,TGCAGTGCTATCCCCGGGGCCCTTAATGAAAAACTGTTTTTT
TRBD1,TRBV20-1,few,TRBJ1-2,CSAFWTGDGYTF,TGCAGTGCTTTCTGGACAGGAGATGGCTACACCTTC
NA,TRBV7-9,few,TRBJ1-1,CASSYQQGAYTEAFF,TGTGCCAGCAGCTATCAACAGGGCGCCTACACTGAAGCTTTCTTT
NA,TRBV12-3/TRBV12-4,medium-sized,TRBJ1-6,CASRPTGPNNSPLHF,TGTGCCAGCAGGCCAACAGGCCCCAATAATTCACCCCTCCACTTT
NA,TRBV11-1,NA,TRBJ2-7,CASSLPRNEQYF,TGTGCCAGCAGCTTGCCTAGAAACGAGCAGTACTTC
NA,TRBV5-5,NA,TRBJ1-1,CASSWGQLNTEAFF,TGTGCCAGCAGCTGGGGCCAGTTGAACACTGAAGCTTTCTTT
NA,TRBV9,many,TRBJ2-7,CASSVDPSEYEQYF,TGTGCCAGCAGCGTAGACCCCTCCGAGTACGAGCAGTACTTC
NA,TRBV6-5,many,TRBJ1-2,CASSPHREGVGYTF,TGTGCCAGCAGTCCCCACCGGGAGGGGGTTGGCTACACCTTC
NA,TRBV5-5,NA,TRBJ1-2,CASREGNYGYTF,TGTGCCAGCAGAGAGGGGAACTATGGCTACACCTTC
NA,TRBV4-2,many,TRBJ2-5,CASSQGQIEETQYF,TGTGCCAGCAGCCAAGGACAGATTGAAGAGACCCAGTACTTC
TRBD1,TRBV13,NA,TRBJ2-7,CASSLGQGYERYF,TGTGCCAGCAGCTTGGGACAGGGGTACGAGCGGTACTTC
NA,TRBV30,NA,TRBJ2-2,CAWSVTSTGAELFF,TGTGCCTGGAGTGTCACCTCTACAGGAGCGGAGCTGTTTTTT
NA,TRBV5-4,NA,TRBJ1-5,CASSDGGRQPQHF,TGTGCCAGCAGCGATGGGGGTCGGCAGCCCCAGCATTTT
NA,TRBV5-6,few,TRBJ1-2,CASSSDRPSNYGYTF,TGTGCCAGCAGCTCGGACAGACCCTCTAACTATGGCTACACCTTC
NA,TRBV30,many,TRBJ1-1,CAWDKGENTEAFF,TGTGCCTGGGACAAAGGGGAGAACACTGAAGCTTTCTTT
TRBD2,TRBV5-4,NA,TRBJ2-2,CASSWTSGSYTGELFF,TGTGCCAGCAGCTGGACTAGCGGGTCATACACCGGGGAGCTGTTTTTT
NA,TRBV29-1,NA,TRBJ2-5,CSVEGGGTQYF,TGCAGCGTTGAAGGAGGGGGGACCCAGTACTTC
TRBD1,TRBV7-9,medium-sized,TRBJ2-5,CASSLALSGGETQYF,TGTGCCAGCAGCTTAGCGCTTTCAGGGGGAGAGACCCAGTACTTC
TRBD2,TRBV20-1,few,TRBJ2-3,CSARSSGSSTDTQYF,TGCAGTGCTAGATCTAGCGGGAGTAGCACAGATACGCAGTATTTT